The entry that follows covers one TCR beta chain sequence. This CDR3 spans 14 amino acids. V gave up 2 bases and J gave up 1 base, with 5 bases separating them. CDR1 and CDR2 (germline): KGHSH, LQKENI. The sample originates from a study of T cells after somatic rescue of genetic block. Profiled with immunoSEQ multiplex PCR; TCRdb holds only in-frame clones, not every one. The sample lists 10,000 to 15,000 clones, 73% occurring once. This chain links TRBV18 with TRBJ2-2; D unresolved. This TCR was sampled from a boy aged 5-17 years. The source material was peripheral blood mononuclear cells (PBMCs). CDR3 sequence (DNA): TGTGCCAGCTCACCAGCCTTGAACACCGGGGAGCTGTTTTTT. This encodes CASSPALNTGELFF.